A single sample is the source of the 23 T cell receptor beta chains below, sequenced in a study of immune heterogeneity within non-small cell lung tumors. Amplification of the TCR beta CDR3 was achieved through multiplex PCR with 32 V and 13 J primers. TCRdb redid the calling of the multiplex PCR reads with MiXCR, one entry per CDR3 protein. The sample has over 20,000 distinct CDR3 sequences; less than 35% are singletons. Bulk tumor genomic DNA served as template, at 600 ng per sample. Biopsy collection occurred during surgery, with several far-apart biopsies per primary tumor. With untreated, newly diagnosed non-small cell lung cancer, the patients went on to undergo curative surgery. The sequenced sample was lung tumor tissue. These receptor sequences come from a man aged 40-55 years with non-small cell lung cancer.

About this clonotype: One base away lies a much larger clone, so this may be a sequencing read error. The chain carries TRBV4-3 and TRBJ1-4, with TRBD1 as a possible D gene (6 bases). Germline-derived CDR1 and CDR2 are LGHNA and YSLEER. V lost 4 bases, J lost 5 bases, and 14 bases lay in between. This CDR3 contains 15 residues. DNA of the CDR3: TGCGCCAGCAGCCTGGGCAGGGGTCTAAATGAAAAACTGTTTTTT. Its translation: CASSLGRGLNEKLFF.

Details on this clonotype: A read error is possible here, since a much larger clone lies one base away. The rearrangement uses TRBV7-2 and TRBJ1-5; no reliable D call. Germline V gene data show CDR1 as SGHTA and CDR2 as FQGNSA. The CDR3 consists of 13 residues. The CDR3 protein is CASSPSSNKPQHF. The CDR3 coding sequence is TGTGCCAGCAGCCCCTCTAGCAATAAGCCCCAGCATTTT.

A few counts support this clonotype. Germline is not matched at one junction end, which may reflect a read error. This chain links TRBV5-1 with TRBJ2-1, with TRBD2 matching 8 bases. The germline CDR1 and CDR2 sequences are SGHRS and YFSETQ. CDR3 size: 15 residues. CDR3 residues: CANSGGLPQVNEQFF. In DNA form, the CDR3 reads TGCGCCAACAGCGGGGGACTCCCTCAGGTGAATGAGCAGTTCTTC. Full variable domain (remainder filled in from reference TRBV5-1 and TRBJ2-1): KAGVTQTPRYLIKTRGQQVTLSCSPISGHRSVSWYQQTPGQGLQFLFEYFSETQRNKGNFPGRFSGRQFSNSRSEMNVSTLELGDSALYLCANSGGLPQVNEQFFGPGTRLTVL.

The chain carries TRBV6-1 and TRBJ2-5, with TRBD2 matching 10 bases. Germline trimming cut 5 bases from V and 4 bases from J; bases unmatched to any gene: 7. The CDR3 length is 15 residues. Germline-derived CDR1 and CDR2 are MNHNS and SASEGT. The CDR3 region is CASSIPSGGGETQYF. CDR3 DNA sequence: TGTGCCAGCAGTATCCCTAGCGGGGGTGGAGAGACCCAGTACTTC.

In this sample, this clonotype turned up many times. The chain employs TRBV6-2 or TRBV6-3 and TRBJ2-1; no reliable D call. CDR1 and CDR2 (germline): MNHEY, SVGEGT. V lost 6 bases and J 4 bases, leaving 13 bases between the germline ends. This CDR3 comprises 14 residues. CDR3 DNA sequence: TGTGCCAGCAGCCCTCTTCGAGGATACAATGAGCAGTTCTTC. Its translation: CASSPLRGYNEQFF.

This clonotype was counted ten times or more. This CDR3 is CASSLSNKKGSPLHF. The CDR3 nucleotides read TGTGCCAGCAGTTTATCAAACAAAAAAGGATCACCCCTCCACTTT. The chain recombines TRBV27 with TRBJ1-6; D gene unclear. CDR1 is MNHEY and CDR2 is SMNVEV in the germline V gene (reference sequence). V gave up 0 bases and J gave up 10 bases, with 13 bases separating them. This CDR3 comprises 15 residues.

Note on this clonotype: A read error may explain this, as a much larger clone is one base away. V gene TRBV6-5 combines with J gene TRBJ1-1, with D tentatively TRBD1 (5 bases). CDR1 is MNHEY and CDR2 is SVGAGI in the germline V gene. The CDR3 consists of 14 residues. V was pared by 4 bases and J by 2 bases, with 11 bases between. The CDR3 region has the DNA TGTGCCAGCAGTTGGGCAGGGATTAACACTGAAGCTTTCTTT. It specifies CASSWAGINTEAFF.

The table lists this clonotype with a few counts. The chain links TRBV18 to TRBJ1-1; no definite D call. This CDR3 comprises 13 residues. V was pared by 2 bases and J by 0 bases, with 4 bases between. Per germline, CDR1 KGHSH and CDR2 LQKENI. CDR3 region: CASSPEMNTEAFF. The CDR3 coding sequence is TGTGCCAGCTCACCAGAGATGAACACTGAAGCTTTCTTT.

This clonotype came up many times. V gene TRBV5-1 combines with J gene TRBJ1-5, with no clear D. This CDR3 has 14 residues. The germline V gene has CDR1 SGHRS and CDR2 YFSETQ. V lost 0 bases, J lost 0 bases, and 4 bases lay in between. The DNA of the CDR3 is TGCGCCAGCAGCTTGGATGGTAGCAATCAGCCCCAGCATTTT. It yields the protein CASSLDGSNQPQHF.

The J gene is TRBJ1-6, the V gene TRBV9; a possible D gene is TRBD1 (5 bases). V was pared by 0 bases and J by 0 bases, with 13 bases between. Germline values: CDR1 SGDLS, CDR2 YYNGEE. The CDR3 has 18 amino acids. Here the CDR3 reads CASSVDPGAYSYNSPLHF. The CDR3 region has the DNA TGTGCCAGCAGCGTAGATCCCGGGGCCTACTCCTATAATTCACCCCTCCACTTT.

Points on this clonotype: In this CDR3 the conserved last residue, phenylalanine or tryptophan, is missing, so a read error is likely. The V gene is TRBV30, the J gene TRBJ1-3, with D hard to call. Germline loops: CDR1 GTSNPN, CDR2 SVGIG (reference sequence). The CDR3 is 11 amino acids. Trimming took 2 bases from V and 8 from J, leaving 7 bases between them. This CDR3 is CAWSIGYTIYL. The CDR3 region has the DNA TGTGCCTGGAGTATTGGTTACACCATATATTTA.

The rearrangement links TRBV6-1 to TRBJ2-7; 7 bases are shared with TRBD1. The germline V gene encodes CDR1 MNHNS and CDR2 SASEGT. The CDR3 has 13 residues. Germline trimming cut 6 bases from V and 3 bases from J; bases unmatched to any gene: 5. The CDR3, as DNA: TGTGCCAGCAGCCCACAGGGGAACTACGAGCAGTACTTC. Translated: CASSPQGNYEQYF.

There are a few counts of this clonotype. The chain couples TRBV6-1 to TRBJ2-5; 8 nucleotides align to TRBD2. The CDR3 consists of 13 residues. Germline V CDR1 and CDR2: MNHNS, SASEGT. V lost 10 bases and J lost 14; bases outside the gene matches: 18. CDR3 residues: CATRQSGGAGVYF. The CDR3 bases are TGTGCCACCCGACAGTCCGGTGGAGCGGGAGTTTACTTC.

Ten or more counts support this clonotype. The CDR3 DNA reads TGCAGTGCAGCTATAGGGACCAAAAGGACCGAGCAGTACTTC. Protein product: CSAAIGTKRTEQYF. The rearrangement uses TRBV20-1 and TRBJ2-7, with D perhaps assigned TRBD1 or TRBD2 (5 bases each). CDR1 is DFQATT and CDR2 is SNEGSKA in the germline V gene (reference sequence). This CDR3 spans 14 amino acids. The ends were cut back, 6 bases at V and 6 bases at J, with 21 bases in the middle.

The rearrangement joins TRBV5-8 to TRBJ2-7, with 8 bases that match TRBD2. The germline V gene has CDR1 SGHTS and CDR2 YDEGEE. The junction had 10 bases not matched to a gene; V was cut back by 7 bases and J by 4 bases. The CDR3 has 14 residues. In DNA form, the CDR3 reads TGTGCCAGCGGGGTAGAGCGGGAGTGGTACGAGCAGTACTTC. This codes for CASGVEREWYEQYF.

This clonotype occurred a few times. This chain joins TRBV30 and TRBJ1-3, with TRBD1 identical over 7 bases. Trimming cost V 8 bases and J 4 bases; bases outside gene matches: 8. The CDR3 extends over 13 amino acids. The V gene's germline CDR1 is GTSNPN and CDR2 SVGIG (reference sequence). As DNA, the CDR3 is TGTGCCGGCTACAGGGGAGGAGGAAACACCATATATTTT. Protein product: CAGYRGGGNTIYF.

By share, this clonotype ranks as medium-sized. The gene calls are TRBV11-3 and TRBJ2-3, with unresolved D. Trimming pared 1 base from V and 0 bases from J, leaving 8 bases between. Germline loops: CDR1 SGHNT, CDR2 YENEEA. The length of the CDR3 is 15 residues. The DNA for the CDR3 is TGTGCCAGCAGCTTAGGGGATTTTAGCACAGATACGCAGTATTTT. It translates to CASSLGDFSTDTQYF. Drawing the rest from reference TRBV11-3 and TRBJ2-3, the complete variable domain is EAGVVQSPRYKIIEKKQPVAFWCNPISGHNTLYWYLQNLGQGPELLIRYENEEAVDDSQLPKDRFSAERLKGVDSTLKIQPAELGDSAVYLCASSLGDFSTDTQYFGPGTRLTVL.

This clonotype was detected only a few times. The chain carries TRBV30 and TRBJ1-6; D is unclear. V was trimmed by 3 bases and J by 0 bases, leaving 9 bases between them. The CDR3 runs 15 residues. Germline V gene lookup returns CDR1 GTSNPN and CDR2 SVGIG (reference sequence). The CDR3 loop is CAWRLGSSYNSPLHF. The CDR3 coding sequence is TGTGCCTGGAGGCTCGGGAGCTCCTATAATTCACCCCTCCACTTT.

In this sample, this clonotype turned up many times. The chain links TRBV6-1 to TRBJ1-4, with 7 bases that match TRBD1. The CDR3 is made up of 16 amino acids. V shed 9 bases, J shed 0 bases, and the junction held 10 bases outside the gene matches. CDR1 is MNHNS and CDR2 is SASEGT in the germline V gene. The CDR3 nucleotides are TGTGCCAGTAAAACAGGGGTCCAAGCAACTAATGAAAAACTGTTTTTT. It yields the protein CASKTGVQATNEKLFF.

The gene calls are TRBV13 and TRBJ2-5, with a weak D call TRBD2 (5 bases). This CDR3 is 13 amino acids long. V lost 8 bases and J 0 bases, leaving 10 bases between the germline ends. Germline CDR1 PRHDT, CDR2 FYEKMQ (reference sequence). CDR3 coding DNA: TGTGCCAGCTCCGAGCGGAACCAAGAGACCCAGTACTTC. As protein: CASSERNQETQYF. The full variable domain, its missing parts supplied by reference TRBV13 and TRBJ2-5, is AAGVIQSPRHLIKEKRETATLKCYPIPRHDTVYWYQQGPGQDPQFLISFYEKMQSDKGSIPDRFSAQQFSDYHSELNMSSLELGDSALYFCASSERNQETQYFGPGTRLLVL.

The rearrangement uses TRBV6-1 and TRBJ2-1; 14 nucleotides align to TRBD2. J lost 15 bases, V lost 5 bases, and 9 bases had no gene match. The CDR3 is 14 residues long. CDR1 is MNHNS, CDR2 SASEGT, per germline. The CDR3 nucleotides read TGTGCCAGCAGTCTTGGGACTAGCGGGGGTGGGTGGTTCTTC. Protein: CASSLGTSGGGWFF.

This clonotype has more than one count but fewer than ten. This chain links TRBV6-2 or TRBV6-3 with TRBJ1-6; D gene ambiguous. The CDR3 has 14 amino acids. Germline lookup yields CDR1 MNHEY and CDR2 SVGEGT. Trimming removed 5 bases at V and 7 bases at J, with 12 bases between. The CDR3 here is CASSELNPNSPLHF. The CDR3 DNA reads TGTGCCAGCAGTGAACTAAACCCGAATTCACCCCTCCACTTT.

This clonotype was seen repeatedly, ten times or more. The chain has TRBV7-6 and TRBJ1-5; D is ambiguous. V was shortened by 6 bases and J by 2 bases, with 14 bases between the two germline ends. Germline CDR1 SGHVS, CDR2 FNYEAQ. This CDR3 comprises 15 residues. The CDR3 bases are TGTGCCAGCAGGAGGGTGGAGTGGGGCAATCAGCCCCAGCATTTT. Translating gives CASRRVEWGNQPQHF.